The 17 T cell receptor beta chains given below trace back to one sample, sequenced in a study of T cells in narcolepsy. Measured with immunoSEQ multiplex PCR; TCRdb has only the in-frame clones, and not every one. The sample includes around 32,000 clones, 75% to 85% of them seen just once. The source material was CD45RA- memory CD4+ T cells from PBMCs. The receptors derive from a human donor with narcolepsy.

The rearrangement joins TRBV18 to TRBJ2-2; 8 bases match TRBD1. Unmatched junction bases numbered 2, after V lost 3 bases and J lost 2 bases. The germline gives CDR1 KGHSH, CDR2 LQKENI. The CDR3 is 15 amino acids. As DNA, the CDR3 is TGTGCCAGCTCACCCGACAGGGGAAACACCGGGGAGCTGTTTTTT. Translation: CASSPDRGNTGELFF.

The V and J genes are TRBV28 and TRBJ2-7, with 12 bases aligning to TRBD1. Trimming cost V 5 bases and J 2 bases; bases outside gene matches: 4. Per germline, CDR1 MDHEN and CDR2 SYDVKM. This CDR3 comprises 15 residues. The CDR3 bases are TGTGCCAGCAGTCTCGGGACAGGGGGCACCTACGAGCAGTACTTC. This gives the protein CASSLGTGGTYEQYF.

Comment on this clone: The sample carries other DNA sequences with the same CDR3. This rearrangement joins TRBV5-5 to TRBJ2-1; no firm D call. Trimming shortened V by 0 bases and J by 5 bases, and 6 bases separated the two germline ends. The CDR3 is 13 amino acids. Germline V gene sequence: CDR1 SGHKS, CDR2 YYEKEE (reference sequence). Here the CDR3 DNA reads TGTGCCAGCAGCTTGGGGCCCGACAATGAGCAGTTCTTC. Amino acids: CASSLGPDNEQFF.

V gene TRBV30 combines with J gene TRBJ2-5, with D uncertain. The germline CDR1 and CDR2 sequences are GTSNPN and SVGIG (reference sequence). This CDR3 has 15 amino acids. Trimming took off 2 bases at V and 4 bases at J, with 17 bases between the two ends. The DNA of the CDR3 is TGTGCCTGGAGTCGAACTTTACCCAGAGGAGAGACCCAGTACTTC. It yields the protein CAWSRTLPRGETQYF.

The gene calls are TRBV7-6 and TRBJ2-7; 7 bases match TRBD1. The CDR3 is 15 residues long. Germline V CDR1 and CDR2: SGHVS, FNYEAQ. V lost 5 bases and J lost 0; bases outside the gene matches: 7. The chain's CDR3 is CASSPGQTSSYEQYF. CDR3 nucleotides: TGTGCCAGCAGCCCGGGACAGACGAGCTCCTACGAGCAGTACTTC.

V gene TRBV5-1 combines with J gene TRBJ1-4, with D possibly being TRBD1 (5 bases). Trimming pared 4 bases from V and 7 bases from J, leaving 11 bases between. The CDR3 length is 13 residues. Germline assignment: CDR1 SGHRS and CDR2 YFSETQ. The CDR3 coding sequence is TGCGCCAGCAGCGGGGGTGGTGGTGAAAAACTGTTTTTT. Translated, it gives CASSGGGGEKLFF.

The chain carries TRBV25-1 and TRBJ1-1, with a tentative D call TRBD1 (6 bases). Deletions cut 7 bases from V and 8 bases from J, with 11 bases between. Germline assignment: CDR1 MGHDK and CDR2 SYGVNS. The CDR3 is 11 amino acids. The CDR3 coding sequence is TGTGCCAGCACTAGGGGGATAGAAGCTTTCTTT. Its translation is CASTRGIEAFF.

The chain links TRBV28 to TRBJ2-7, with TRBD1 as a possible D gene (6 bases). This CDR3 is built from 14 residues. With 6 bases removed from V and 0 bases from J, the gap between germline ends came to 12 bases. Germline V lookup: CDR1 MDHEN, CDR2 SYDVKM. The CDR3 spells CASRLRQVSYEQYF. The CDR3 DNA follows: TGTGCCAGCAGACTCCGACAGGTCTCCTACGAGCAGTACTTC.

The chain carries TRBV4-3 and TRBJ1-5; D is unresolved. Deletions cut 2 bases from V and 4 bases from J, with 9 bases between. This CDR3 has 14 residues. The germline V gene encodes CDR1 LGHNA and CDR2 YSLEER. The CDR3 DNA reads as TGCGCCAGCAGCCAATGGAGTGGGAATCAGCCCCAGCATTTT. Residues: CASSQWSGNQPQHF.

V gene TRBV6-1 combines with J gene TRBJ1-1; 7 nucleotides align to TRBD1. The CDR3 spans 13 residues. Germline CDR1 and CDR2: MNHNS and SASEGT. V gave up 8 bases and J gave up 0 bases; unmatched junction bases: 3. This chain's CDR3 is CASLGQMNTEAFF. In DNA form, the CDR3 reads TGTGCCAGCCTGGGACAGATGAACACTGAAGCTTTCTTT.

This sequence joins TRBV5-1 and TRBJ2-3; 11 nucleotides line up with TRBD1. This CDR3 is built from 15 residues. Germline-derived CDR1 and CDR2 are SGHRS and YFSETQ. Trimming cost V 4 bases and J 5 bases; bases outside gene matches: 6. The CDR3 DNA is TGCGCCAGCAGCCCCGGACAGGGGGCCGTAGATACGCAGTATTTT. Translated, it gives CASSPGQGAVDTQYF.

The CDR3 nucleotides are TGTGCCAGCAGTTTATTTTCCCCCCCCGGACAGGGGGATGGCTACACCTTC. Its protein product is CASSLFSPPGQGDGYTF. This sequence joins TRBV28 and TRBJ1-2; 10 bases are a match to TRBD1. V was clipped by 1 base and J by 6 bases; unmatched bases: 11. The germline V gene has CDR1 MDHEN and CDR2 SYDVKM. The CDR3 sequence is 17 residues long.

The chain combines TRBV7-6 with TRBJ2-1, with a weak D call TRBD2 (5 bases). The V end lost 4 bases, the J end lost 1 base, and 14 bases lay between the germline ends. CDR1 SGHVS and CDR2 FNYEAQ come from the germline V gene. This CDR3 has 16 amino acids. As DNA, the CDR3 is TGTGCCAGCAGCTCCCCCGTGGGGAGATCCTACAATGAGCAGTTCTTC. As protein: CASSSPVGRSYNEQFF.

The gene calls are TRBV23-1 and TRBJ2-6; D uncertain. TRBV23-1 is flagged as an ORF with uncertain function. The V end lost 8 bases, the J end lost 4 bases, and 18 bases lay between the germline ends. This CDR3 region has 16 residues. Here the CDR3 reads CASHIAAPRGANVLTF. CDR3 bases: TGCGCCAGCCACATAGCCGCCCCGAGGGGGGCCAACGTCCTGACTTTC.

The genes are TRBV30 and TRBJ1-1; the D is unclear. Trimming took off 1 base at V and 0 bases at J, with 12 bases between the two ends. The CDR3 has 15 residues. Germline lookup yields CDR1 GTSNPN and CDR2 SVGIG (reference sequence). The CDR3 DNA follows: TGTGCCTGGAGTGGAACCGGGTTTTTGAACACTGAAGCTTTCTTT. Its translation: CAWSGTGFLNTEAFF.

The CDR3 spells CARAPPGGYGTDTQYF. The CDR3 DNA follows: TGTGCCAGGGCGCCCCCGGGAGGGTACGGCACAGATACGCAGTATTTT. This sequence joins TRBV28 and TRBJ2-3; 8 nucleotides line up with TRBD2. V was clipped by 9 bases and J by 1 base; unmatched bases: 12. Looked up from germline, CDR1 is MDHEN and CDR2 is SYDVKM. There are 16 residues in the CDR3.

The genes are TRBV5-1 and TRBJ2-7; no clear D gene. Germline CDR1 reads SGHRS; CDR2 reads YFSETQ. The V and J ends lost 7 bases and 1 base respectively, with 15 bases between them. The CDR3 has 14 residues. The CDR3: CASGWVGASYEQYF. The DNA for the CDR3 is TGCGCCAGCGGCTGGGTAGGAGCTTCCTACGAGCAGTACTTC.